What follows are 17 T cell receptor beta chains derived from one specimen sequenced in a study of cytomegalovirus exposure and HLA in healthy donors. 13 Jbeta primers and 60 Vbeta primers were used for the PCR. Repertoires were generated with immunoSEQ multiplex PCR, while TCRdb's copy carries only in-frame clones and drops some. The profile shows 160,000 or so clones, roughly four fifths of them singletons. The sample consisted of PBMCs. These receptor sequences come from a woman younger than 35 in good health and CMV-seropositive.

V and J are TRBV21-1 and TRBJ2-5; the table gives TRBD1 as D, unverified against the DNA. TRBV21-1 is shown as a pseudogene. The CDR3 loop spans 14 amino acids. The CDR3 DNA sequence: TGTGCCAGCAGCAATTACCGACAGCAAGAGACCCAGTACTTC. Amino acid sequence: CASSNYRQQETQYF.

This sequence joins TRBV27 and TRBJ2-7, with D possibly TRBD1 on 7 matching bases. The CDR3 runs 14 residues. V was pared by 5 bases and J by 5 bases, with 16 bases between. Looked up from germline, CDR1 is MNHEY and CDR2 is SMNVEV (reference sequence). CDR3 residues: CASSIRGDPDEQYF. CDR3 coding DNA: TGTGCCAGCAGTATCAGGGGGGATCCCGACGAGCAGTACTTC.

A few counts support this clone. This chain uses TRBV5-1 with TRBJ2-7; 9 bases agree with TRBD1. V was pared by 7 bases and J by 4 bases, with 6 bases of the junction left unmatched. CDR1 SGHRS and CDR2 YFSETQ come from the germline V gene. The length of the CDR3 is 13 residues. The CDR3 loop reads CASGSGQGYEQYF. The CDR3 coding sequence is TGCGCCAGCGGGTCGGGACAGGGTTACGAGCAGTACTTC.

This chain uses TRBV11-1 with TRBJ1-2; tentatively, D is TRBD1 (5 bases). CDR1 and CDR2 from the germline V gene are SGHAT and FQDESV (reference sequence). The CDR3 is 13 amino acids. The V and J ends lost 3 bases and 6 bases respectively, with 11 bases between them. CDR3 in amino acids: CASSFTGNDGYTF. The CDR3 bases are TGTGCCAGCAGCTTTACAGGAAACGATGGCTACACCTTC.

This clone appeared a single time. The chain combines TRBV6-5 with TRBJ1-1; possible D gene TRBD1, 5 bases. The CDR3 is made up of 12 amino acids. V gave up 6 bases and J gave up 4 bases, with 9 bases separating them. In germline, CDR1 is MNHEY, CDR2 SVGAGI. CDR3 sequence: CASSRGGTEAFF. The DNA for the CDR3 is TGTGCCAGCAGCCGGGGGGGCACTGAAGCTTTCTTT.

A few counts support this clone. J is TRBJ1-1 and V is TRBV27, with a tentative D call TRBD1 (6 bases). The CDR3 runs to 13 residues. Germline V gene sequence: CDR1 MNHEY, CDR2 SMNVEV (reference sequence). V lost 6 bases and J 3 bases, leaving 11 bases between the germline ends. The CDR3 protein is CASSLNRDTEAFF. The CDR3 DNA sequence: TGTGCCAGCAGCCTAAACAGGGACACTGAAGCTTTCTTT.

The V call is TRBV7-8, the J call TRBJ2-5; 7 nucleotides align to TRBD1. This CDR3 region has 16 residues. Per the germline V gene, CDR1 is SGHVS and CDR2 is FQNEAQ. V gave up 3 bases and J gave up 4 bases; unmatched junction bases: 11. The CDR3: CASSFRTGVDSETQYF. In DNA, the CDR3 is TGTGCCAGCAGCTTTAGGACAGGCGTGGATTCAGAGACCCAGTACTTC.

The chain couples TRBV27 to TRBJ2-5; D is uncertain. This CDR3 has 15 residues. Germline lookup yields CDR1 MNHEY and CDR2 SMNVEV (reference sequence). V lost 5 bases and J lost 3, with 16 bases in between. The CDR3 reads CASSPFSAGKETQYF. The CDR3 region has the DNA TGTGCCAGCAGTCCTTTCAGCGCTGGTAAAGAGACCCAGTACTTC.

V and J are TRBV29-1 and TRBJ2-1; 13 nucleotides line up with TRBD2. V shed 7 bases, J shed 9 bases, and the junction held 15 bases outside the gene matches. This CDR3 spans 16 amino acids. Germline V lookup: CDR1 SQVTM, CDR2 ANQGSEA. CDR3 loop: CSASGLAGVLPAEQFF. In nucleotides, the CDR3 is TGCAGCGCTTCCGGACTAGCGGGGGTCCTCCCGGCTGAGCAGTTCTTC.

The chain combines TRBV12-5 with TRBJ1-1; D may be TRBD1 (5 bases). The ends were cut back, 0 bases at V and 2 bases at J, with 16 bases in the middle. Germline loops: CDR1 LGHNT, CDR2 FRNRAP. There are 17 residues in the CDR3. CDR3 residues: CASGLVVTQGSNTEAFF. In nucleotides, the CDR3 is TGTGCTAGTGGTTTGGTGGTTACTCAGGGTTCTAACACTGAAGCTTTCTTT.

The CDR3 DNA follows: TGTGCCAGCAGTTACTCGGGGAGGGGAGCCTATGGCTACACCTTC. Its translation is CASSYSGRGAYGYTF. V and J are TRBV6-5 and TRBJ1-2, with a possible D match to TRBD1 (5 bases). Germline V lookup: CDR1 MNHEY, CDR2 SVGAGI. This CDR3 contains 15 residues. The V end lost 0 bases, the J end lost 4 bases, and 12 bases lay between the germline ends.

CDR3 DNA: TGTGCCTGGAGTGTGGGAGGGGCAGGGGAGCAGTACTTC. Amino acid sequence: CAWSVGGAGEQYF. The chain joins TRBV30 to TRBJ2-7; 7 positions agree with TRBD2. This CDR3 contains 13 residues. CDR1 is GTSNPN, CDR2 SVGIG, per germline (reference sequence). V trimming: 0 bases; J trimming: 7 bases; junction bases outside the gene matches: 6.

This sequence joins TRBV7-2 and TRBJ1-6; 10 nucleotides line up with TRBD1. The CDR3 sequence is 19 residues long. The germline V gene encodes CDR1 SGHTA and CDR2 FQGNSA. V lost 2 bases to trimming and J lost 0 bases; unmatched junction nucleotides: 7. CDR3 protein: CASSLPPWTGGSYNSPLHF. The DNA of the CDR3 is TGTGCCAGCAGCTTACCCCCTTGGACAGGGGGCTCCTATAATTCACCCCTCCACTTT.

The genes are TRBV7-3 and TRBJ2-6, with a weak D call TRBD2 (5 bases). Trimming cost V 5 bases and J 0 bases, with 8 bases left between them. CDR1 SGHTA and CDR2 FQGTGA come from the germline V gene. The CDR3 runs 15 residues. This chain's CDR3 is CASSRESSGANVLTF. In DNA form, the CDR3 reads TGTGCCAGCAGCCGGGAAAGCTCTGGGGCCAACGTCCTGACTTTC.

The J gene is TRBJ1-5, the V gene TRBV10-3, with D possibly TRBD1 on 6 matching bases. The CDR3 runs 17 residues. Germline V CDR1 and CDR2: ENHRY, SYGVKD. V was trimmed by 0 bases and J by 2 bases, leaving 14 bases between them. CDR3 nucleotides: TGTGCCATCAGTGAGTCGGGGGCGGGGGGGGGCAATCAGCCCCAGCATTTT. Translation gives CAISESGAGGGNQPQHF.

This rearrangement joins TRBV7-6 to TRBJ1-4; TRBD1 matches at 9 bases. This CDR3 has 14 residues. The V gene's germline CDR1 is SGHVS and CDR2 FNYEAQ. J was trimmed by 10 bases and V by 5 bases; bases with no gene match: 8. DNA for the CDR3: TGTGCCAGCAGCCGTAGGACAGGGGACGGAAAACTGTTTTTT. This translates into CASSRRTGDGKLFF.

The gene calls are TRBV18 and TRBJ2-1; possibly TRBD1 for D (6 bases). This CDR3 is built from 14 residues. Germline CDR1 and CDR2: KGHSH and LQKENI. Trimming left V 7 bases short and J 1 base short, with 11 bases between. DNA for the CDR3: TGTGCCAGCTTCCAAGGGGGATCCTACAATGAGCAGTTCTTC. This codes for CASFQGGSYNEQFF.